This TCR beta chain was retrieved from a study of shared clonotypes between healthy human individuals. Whole-study results and caveats: Against clonotypes common to all four donors, non-shared ones had lower generation probabilities. Despite large depth, rarefaction showed incomplete sorted-subset sequencing. Relative to memory subsets, naive subsets generally showed larger estimated richness.

This clone has a handful of counts. Its antigen is unknown. Different DNA sequences within this sample yield the same CDR3. Repertoires were generated with immunoSEQ multiplex PCR, while TCRdb's copy carries only in-frame clones and drops some. The table shows 2,500,000 or so clones, with approximately 90% occurring only once. The length of the CDR3 is 13 residues. With 0 bases removed from V and 4 bases from J, the gap between germline ends came to 6 bases. Per the germline V gene, CDR1 is SGHRS and CDR2 is YFSETQ. This sequence joins TRBV5-1 and TRBJ2-3, with D perhaps matching TRBD2 (5 bases). The specimen sequenced was naive CD4+ T cells sorted from blood. Subset described: CD45RA+ positively selected. This TCR was sampled from a man between 18 and 29 years old in good health. In DNA form, the CDR3 reads TGCGCCAGCAGCTTGGCCGGGGCAGATACGCAGTATTTT. The encoded protein is CASSLAGADTQYF.